The next 32 T cell receptor beta chains were all read from a single sample in a study of blood T cell repertoires in COVID-19. Data came from immunoSEQ multiplex PCR; TCRdb stores just in-frame clones and leaves some out. The repertoire includes fewer than 350,000 clones, around 85% of them detected once, and 2% to 3% sits in the top ten. The source material was PBMCs or T cells enriched from blood (not recorded which). Every receptor here comes from a woman between 50 and 59 years old who had recovered from COVID-19.

V gene TRBV21-1 combines with J gene TRBJ1-5. TRBV21-1 is a pseudogene. This CDR3 comprises 12 residues. CDR3 nucleotides: TGTGCCAACCGGCGGGTTAATCAGCCCCAGCATTTT. Translating gives CANRRVNQPQHF.

The rearrangement links TRBV5-1 to TRBJ2-1; 8 nucleotides agree with TRBD2. The CDR3 has 14 amino acids. The V segment lost 2 bases and the J segment 7 bases; nucleotides outside the gene matches: 5. The V gene's germline CDR1 is SGHRS and CDR2 YFSETQ. CDR3 amino acids: CASSFGSGVNEQFF. The CDR3 nucleotides are TGCGCCAGCAGCTTCGGTAGCGGGGTTAATGAGCAGTTCTTC.

The chain recombines TRBV30 with TRBJ2-3, with D possibly matching TRBD2 (5 bases). Trimming cost V 3 bases and J 0 bases, with 13 bases left between them. The CDR3 has 15 residues. Per germline, CDR1 GTSNPN and CDR2 SVGIG (reference sequence). The chain's CDR3 is CAWRGGSSSTDTQYF. The CDR3 nucleotides are TGTGCCTGGAGAGGTGGGAGTTCTAGCACAGATACGCAGTATTTT. Drawing the rest from reference TRBV30 and TRBJ2-3, the complete variable domain is SQTIHQWPATLVQPVGSPLSLECTVEGTSNPNLYWYRQAAGRGLQLLFYSVGIGQISSEVPQNLSASRPQDRQFILSSKKLLLSDSGFYLCAWRGGSSSTDTQYFGPGTRLTVL.

This clone was found once. Other DNA sequences in the sample encode the same CDR3. The chain uses TRBV27 and TRBJ2-7; 8 positions agree with TRBD1. The germline V gene has CDR1 MNHEY and CDR2 SMNVEV (reference sequence). Losses at the gene ends were 3 bases for V and 0 bases for J; bases not matched to a gene: 1. The CDR3 is 14 amino acids. CDR3 region: CASSFGTGSYEQYF. DNA for the CDR3: TGTGCCAGCAGTTTCGGGACAGGCTCCTACGAGCAGTACTTC.

This clone appeared once. The genes are TRBV2 and TRBJ1-2; tentatively, D is TRBD1 (5 bases). CDR1 is SNHLY, CDR2 FYNNEI, per germline. V was cut by 1 base and J by 0 bases, with 9 bases left in between. The CDR3 runs 15 residues. The CDR3 loop reads CASSEDRLTNYGYTF. The CDR3 region has the DNA TGTGCCAGCAGTGAAGACAGGCTAACTAACTATGGCTACACCTTC.

The V gene is TRBV21-1, the J gene TRBJ2-5; the table's D gene call, TRBD2, was not cross checked with the DNA. TRBV21-1 is a pseudogene. The CDR3 sequence is 14 residues long. The CDR3: CARRQRGNQETQYF. The DNA for the CDR3 is TGTGCCAGACGCCAGCGGGGGAATCAAGAGACCCAGTACTTC.

V usage is TRBV7-9 and J usage is TRBJ1-3; D unclear. Germline V lookup: CDR1 SEHNR, CDR2 FQNEAQ (reference sequence). The CDR3 runs 15 residues. V lost 1 base, J lost 2 bases, and 9 bases lay in between. Written as DNA, the CDR3 is TGTGCCAGCAGCTTAGAAAGTCTACCTGGAAACACCATATATTTT. Amino acid sequence: CASSLESLPGNTIYF.

This chain joins TRBV2 and TRBJ2-1; a possible D gene is TRBD2 (6 bases). This CDR3 spans 16 amino acids. Germline CDR1 is SNHLY and CDR2 is FYNNEI. V lost 4 bases, J lost 2 bases, and 15 bases lay in between. CDR3 sequence: CASSGRALPTYNEQFF. The CDR3, as DNA: TGTGCCAGCAGTGGGAGGGCCCTCCCAACCTACAATGAGCAGTTCTTC.

The V call is TRBV19, the J call TRBJ2-3, with D perhaps TRBD1 (6 bases). V lost 10 bases to trimming and J lost 1 base, with 18 bases between them. CDR3 length: 15 amino acids. CDR1 LNHDA and CDR2 SQIVND come from the germline V gene (reference sequence). CDR3 nucleotides: TGTGCCACCCGCCCCGGACAGAGACGCACAGATACGCAGTATTTT. Its protein is CATRPGQRRTDTQYF.

The rearrangement joins TRBV9 to TRBJ2-7; 8 bases align to TRBD2. V shed 0 bases and J 4 bases; nucleotides not matched to a gene: 6. Germline CDR1 SGDLS, CDR2 YYNGEE. This CDR3 contains 15 residues. CDR3 DNA: TGTGCCAGCAGCGTAGATGTCGGGGGGGTGTACGAGCAGTACTTC. This encodes CASSVDVGGVYEQYF.

The chain is built from TRBV3-1 (or the pseudogene TRBV3-2) and TRBJ1-1; D might be TRBD1 (5 bases). This CDR3 is 16 amino acids long. Germline CDR1 reads LGHDT; CDR2 reads YNNKEL (reference sequence). V lost 1 base and J lost 5, with 17 bases in between. The CDR3 loop is CASSQGWAGRTTEAFF. The CDR3 nucleotides are TGTGCCAGCAGCCAAGGTTGGGCAGGGAGGACAACTGAAGCTTTCTTT.

This chain links TRBV6-2 or TRBV6-3 with TRBJ1-2; D is unresolved. Trimming left V 5 bases short and J 4 bases short, with 14 bases between. This CDR3 is 14 amino acids long. Germline assignment: CDR1 MNHEY and CDR2 SVGEGT. CDR3 nucleotides: TGTGCCAGCAGTGCAACCTTCAGTCTCTATGGCTACACCTTC. Translation: CASSATFSLYGYTF.

The sample holds one count of this clone. The rearrangement links TRBV29-1 to TRBJ1-2; possible D gene TRBD1, 6 bases. The CDR3 extends over 12 amino acids. V was clipped by 6 bases and J by 6 bases, with 14 bases between them. Germline V gene lookup returns CDR1 SQVTM and CDR2 ANQGSEA. DNA of the CDR3: TGCAGCGTCACCGACAGGCTAGATGGCTACACCTTC. Protein product: CSVTDRLDGYTF.

V and J are TRBV3-1 (or the pseudogene TRBV3-2) and TRBJ2-1, with 9 bases matching TRBD1. CDR3 size: 14 residues. J lost 1 base, V lost 5 bases, and 0 bases had no gene match. From germline, CDR1 is LGHDT and CDR2 YNNKEL (reference sequence). The CDR3: CASSDRGSYNEQFF. The CDR3 DNA reads TGTGCCAGCAGCGACAGGGGGTCCTACAATGAGCAGTTCTTC.

This chain uses TRBV24-1 with TRBJ1-2, with D perhaps TRBD1 (5 bases). V was shortened by 3 bases and J by 6 bases, with 16 bases between the two germline ends. From germline, CDR1 is KGHDR and CDR2 SFDVKD. The CDR3 length is 15 residues. In DNA, the CDR3 is TGTGCCACCAGTGATGCTGGGGCTTCTCCGGATGGCTACACCTTC. Translated: CATSDAGASPDGYTF.

The V and J genes are TRBV27 and TRBJ1-1; 9 nucleotides agree with TRBD1. This CDR3 comprises 14 residues. Germline V gene sequence: CDR1 MNHEY, CDR2 SMNVEV (reference sequence). Trimming took 6 bases from V and 4 from J; bases not matched to a gene: 6. The CDR3 loop reads CASSRTGESTEAFF. The CDR3, as DNA: TGTGCCAGCAGCCGGACAGGGGAGAGCACTGAAGCTTTCTTT.

The chain recombines TRBV19 with TRBJ2-1; 10 bases line up with TRBD2. This CDR3 is built from 15 residues. Germline V gene data show CDR1 as LNHDA and CDR2 as SQIVND (reference sequence). Trimming at V came to 7 bases and at J to 8 bases, leaving 11 bases not matched to a gene. The CDR3 DNA is TGTGCCAGTAAACCAGGGGCTAGCGGGGGTTATGAGCAGTTCTTC. The encoded protein is CASKPGASGGYEQFF.

This clone was observed a single time. This chain uses TRBV15 with TRBJ1-5; 8 nucleotides line up with TRBD1. The germline CDR1 and CDR2 sequences are LNHNV and YYDKDF (reference sequence). This CDR3 has 17 amino acids. Trimming removed 0 bases from V and 6 bases from J; junction bases left unmatched: 10. CDR3 protein: CATSRDFGRGLIQPQHF. The CDR3 coding sequence is TGTGCCACCAGCAGAGATTTCGGCAGGGGGCTTATTCAGCCCCAGCATTTT.

This chain uses TRBV6-1 with TRBJ2-7; D call uncertain. Germline lookup yields CDR1 MNHNS and CDR2 SASEGT. The V end lost 0 bases, the J end lost 0 bases, and 9 bases lay between the germline ends. This CDR3 has 15 residues. The CDR3 reads CASSEARSYSYEQYF. The CDR3 nucleotides are TGTGCCAGCAGTGAAGCACGCAGTTACTCCTACGAGCAGTACTTC.

Details on this clone: The germline gene is not matched at one end of the junction; a read error may be the cause. The chain has TRBV20-1 and TRBJ1-2; TRBD1 matches at 7 bases. In germline, CDR1 is DFQATT, CDR2 SNEGSKA (reference sequence). The CDR3 consists of 12 residues. CDR3 bases: TGCAGTGCTAGTGCCGATGATACGACAGGGAACTTC. It translates to CSASADDTTGNF.

This chain joins TRBV24-1 and TRBJ2-1; a weak D match, TRBD1 (5 bases). This CDR3 comprises 16 residues. Between the trimmed V and J ends, which lost 1 base and 1 base, there was a span of 10 bases. The germline CDR1 and CDR2 sequences are KGHDR and SFDVKD. The CDR3 loop is CATSDFRDGSYNEQFF. Here the CDR3 DNA reads TGTGCCACCAGTGATTTCAGGGATGGGTCCTACAATGAGCAGTTCTTC.

The CDR3 spells CASSRATGLAGGLEQFF. In nucleotides, the CDR3 is TGTGCCAGCAGCCGAGCAACTGGACTAGCGGGGGGACTTGAGCAGTTCTTC. The genes are TRBV5-8 and TRBJ2-1; 14 bases align to TRBD2. CDR1 is SGHTS, CDR2 YDEGEE, per germline. V shed 4 bases, J shed 9 bases, and the junction held 12 bases outside the gene matches. The CDR3 is made up of 17 amino acids.

The chain links TRBV30 to TRBJ2-1, with 7 bases aligning to TRBD1. CDR1 is GTSNPN and CDR2 is SVGIG in the germline V gene (reference sequence). V trimming: 2 bases; J trimming: 9 bases; junction bases outside the gene matches: 4. This CDR3 has 12 amino acids. CDR3 sequence: CAWSTGVGEQFF. CDR3 coding DNA: TGTGCCTGGAGTACAGGGGTGGGTGAGCAGTTCTTC.

V gene TRBV3-1 (or the pseudogene TRBV3-2) combines with J gene TRBJ1-2; D might be TRBD1 (6 bases). Germline CDR1 LGHDT, CDR2 YNNKEL (reference sequence). This CDR3 is 16 amino acids long. The V end was cut by 0 bases, the J end by 4 bases, with 15 bases between. The CDR3 nucleotides read TGTGCCAGCAGCCAAGATTCCAGGGGAAGGGTCTATGGCTACACCTTC. It is translated as CASSQDSRGRVYGYTF.

The chain uses TRBV5-1 and TRBJ2-1; D is perhaps TRBD1 (6 bases). CDR1 is SGHRS, CDR2 YFSETQ, per germline. This CDR3 comprises 14 residues. V gave up 4 bases and J gave up 5 bases, with 13 bases separating them. The CDR3 bases are TGCGCCAGCAGCCGTGATACAGGGAACAATGAGCAGTTCTTC. The encoded protein is CASSRDTGNNEQFF.

This clone appeared once. This chain uses TRBV3-1 (or the pseudogene TRBV3-2) with TRBJ2-1; 10 bases match TRBD2. V was pared by 5 bases and J by 6 bases, with 10 bases of the junction left unmatched. Per the germline V gene, CDR1 is LGHDT and CDR2 is YNNKEL (reference sequence). The CDR3 sequence is 16 residues long. Here the CDR3 reads CASSGFLAGGPNEQFF. The CDR3 DNA reads TGTGCCAGCAGCGGGTTCTTAGCGGGGGGACCCAATGAGCAGTTCTTC.

This sequence joins TRBV28 and TRBJ2-5, with a weak D call TRBD1 (6 bases). The CDR3 length is 19 residues. Trimming removed 4 bases from V and 2 bases from J, with 26 bases in between. Germline V gene lookup returns CDR1 MDHEN and CDR2 SYDVKM. CDR3 nucleotide sequence: TGTGCCAGCAGTTCCTCTCTCAGGACAGCCGCGAGCCAACAAGAGACCCAGTACTTC. Amino acids: CASSSSLRTAASQQETQYF.

V and J are TRBV5-8 and TRBJ1-1; 10 bases map to TRBD1. There are 15 residues in the CDR3. Germline loops: CDR1 SGHTS, CDR2 YDEGEE. V shed 2 bases, J shed 1 base, and the junction held 2 bases outside the gene matches. CDR3 nucleotides: TGTGCCAGCAGCTTAGGGACAGGGGAGAACACTGAAGCTTTCTTT. Its protein is CASSLGTGENTEAFF.

V and J are TRBV7-2 and TRBJ2-3, with 11 bases aligning to TRBD2. This CDR3 region has 16 residues. The trim removed 5 bases at V and 4 bases at J, leaving 8 bases unmatched. The germline V gene encodes CDR1 SGHTA and CDR2 FQGNSA. In nucleotides, the CDR3 is TGTGCCAGCAGCATGAGACTAGCGGGATTGGCAGATACGCAGTATTTT. Translating gives CASSMRLAGLADTQYF. The complete variable domain, with remaining parts taken from reference TRBV7-2 and TRBJ2-3, reads GAGVSQSPSNKVTEKGKDVELRCDPISGHTALYWYRQSLGQGLEFLIYFQGNSAPDKSGLPSDRFSAERTGGSVSTLTIQRTQQEDSAVYLCASSMRLAGLADTQYFGPGTRLTVL.

The rearrangement uses TRBV5-1 and TRBJ2-3; perhaps TRBD2 as D (6 bases). The CDR3 runs 14 residues. The germline V gene has CDR1 SGHRS and CDR2 YFSETQ. V dropped 6 bases and J dropped 6 bases, with 17 bases sitting between them. The DNA of the CDR3 is TGCGCCAGCACTGGAGGGGCCAGGCAGGATACGCAGTATTTT. Its protein product is CASTGGARQDTQYF.

The chain uses TRBV7-3 and TRBJ1-1; no clear D. The CDR3 is made up of 13 amino acids. Deletions cut 3 bases from V and 4 bases from J, with 9 bases between. Per the germline V gene, CDR1 is SGHTA and CDR2 is FQGTGA. CDR3 sequence: CASSLQVATEAFF. CDR3 coding DNA: TGTGCCAGCAGCTTGCAGGTTGCCACTGAAGCTTTCTTT.

V usage is TRBV30 and J usage is TRBJ2-3, with 8 bases aligning to TRBD2. V dropped 1 base and J dropped 2; count of bases not matched to a gene: 2. The CDR3 sequence is 14 residues long. Germline CDR1 and CDR2: GTSNPN and SVGIG (reference sequence). CDR3 sequence: CAWSDGRATDTQYF. Written as DNA, the CDR3 is TGTGCCTGGAGTGACGGGAGGGCCACAGATACGCAGTATTTT.